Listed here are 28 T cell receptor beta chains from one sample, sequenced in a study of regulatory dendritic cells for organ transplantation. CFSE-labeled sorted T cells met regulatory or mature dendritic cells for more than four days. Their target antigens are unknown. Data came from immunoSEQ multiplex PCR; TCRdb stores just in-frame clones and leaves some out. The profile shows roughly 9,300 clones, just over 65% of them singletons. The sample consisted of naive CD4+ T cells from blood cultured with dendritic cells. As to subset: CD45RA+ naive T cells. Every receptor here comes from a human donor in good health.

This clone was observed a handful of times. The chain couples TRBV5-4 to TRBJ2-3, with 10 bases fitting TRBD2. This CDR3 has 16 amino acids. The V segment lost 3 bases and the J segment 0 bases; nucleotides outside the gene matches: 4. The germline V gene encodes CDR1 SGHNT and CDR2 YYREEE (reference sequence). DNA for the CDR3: TGTGCCAGCAGCTCACGGACTAGCGGAAGCACAGATACGCAGTATTTT. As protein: CASSSRTSGSTDTQYF.

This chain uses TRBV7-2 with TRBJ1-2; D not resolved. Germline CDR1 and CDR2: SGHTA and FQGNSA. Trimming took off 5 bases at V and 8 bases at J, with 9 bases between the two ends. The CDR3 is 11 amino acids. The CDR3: CASSRGSGYTF. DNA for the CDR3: TGTGCCAGCAGCCGAGGGTCGGGCTACACCTTC.

Here the CDR3 reads CASRLTGHGGSPLHF. For the CDR3, the DNA is TGTGCCAGCAGGCTCACGGGACATGGAGGTTCACCCCTCCACTTT. The chain is built from TRBV14 and TRBJ1-6; TRBD1 is a possible D gene (6 bases). CDR1 is SGHDN and CDR2 is FVKESK in the germline V gene. The CDR3 runs to 15 residues. The V end lost 6 bases, the J end lost 9 bases, and 18 bases lay between the germline ends.

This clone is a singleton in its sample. The chain's CDR3 is CASRLLEDTSSYEQYF. The CDR3, as DNA: TGTGCCAGCCGCCTCCTTGAGGACACAAGCTCCTACGAGCAGTACTTC. The rearrangement links TRBV27 to TRBJ2-7; possible D gene TRBD1, 5 bases. V dropped 8 bases and J dropped 0 bases, with 20 bases sitting between them. Germline V gene lookup returns CDR1 MNHEY and CDR2 SMNVEV (reference sequence). This CDR3 is built from 16 residues.

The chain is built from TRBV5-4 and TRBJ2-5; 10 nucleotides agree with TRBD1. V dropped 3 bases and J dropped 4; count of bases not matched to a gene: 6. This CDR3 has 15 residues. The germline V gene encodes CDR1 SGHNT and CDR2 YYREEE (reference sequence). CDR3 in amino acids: CASSSDRGLGETQYF. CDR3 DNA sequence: TGTGCCAGCAGCTCTGACAGGGGGCTTGGAGAGACCCAGTACTTC.

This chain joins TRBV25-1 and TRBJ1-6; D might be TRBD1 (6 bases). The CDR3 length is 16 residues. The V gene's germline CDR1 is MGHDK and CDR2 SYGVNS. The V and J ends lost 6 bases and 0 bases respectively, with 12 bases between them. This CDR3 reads CASRKTGSSYNSPLHF. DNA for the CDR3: TGTGCCAGCAGAAAAACAGGGAGCTCCTATAATTCACCCCTCCACTTT.

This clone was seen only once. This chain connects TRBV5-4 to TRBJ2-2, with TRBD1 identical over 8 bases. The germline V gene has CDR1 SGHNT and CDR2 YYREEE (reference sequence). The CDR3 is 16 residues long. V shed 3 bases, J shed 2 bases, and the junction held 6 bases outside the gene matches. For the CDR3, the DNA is TGTGCCAGCAGCTCCGACAGGGGCCCTAACACCGGGGAGCTGTTTTTT. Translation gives CASSSDRGPNTGELFF. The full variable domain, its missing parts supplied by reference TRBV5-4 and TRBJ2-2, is ETGVTQSPTHLIKTRGQQVTLRCSSQSGHNTVSWYQQALGQGPQFIFQYYREEENGRGNFPPRFSGLQFPNYSSELNVNALELDDSALYLCASSSDRGPNTGELFFGEGSRLTVL.

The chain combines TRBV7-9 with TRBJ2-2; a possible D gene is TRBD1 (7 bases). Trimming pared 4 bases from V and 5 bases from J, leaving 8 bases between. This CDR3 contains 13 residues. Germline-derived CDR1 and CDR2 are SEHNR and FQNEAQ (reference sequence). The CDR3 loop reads CASSSGGTGELFF. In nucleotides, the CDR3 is TGTGCCAGCAGCTCAGGGGGGACCGGGGAGCTGTTTTTT.

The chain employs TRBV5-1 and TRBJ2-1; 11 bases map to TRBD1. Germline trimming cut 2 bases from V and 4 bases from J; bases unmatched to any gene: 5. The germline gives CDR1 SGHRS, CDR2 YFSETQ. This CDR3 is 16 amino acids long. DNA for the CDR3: TGCGCCAGCAGCTTTACCGGGACAGGGGGTTACAATGAGCAGTTCTTC. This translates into CASSFTGTGGYNEQFF.

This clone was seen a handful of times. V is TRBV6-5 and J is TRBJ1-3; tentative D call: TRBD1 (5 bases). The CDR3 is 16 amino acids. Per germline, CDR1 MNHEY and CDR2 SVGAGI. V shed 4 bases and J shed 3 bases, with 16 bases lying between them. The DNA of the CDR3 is TGTGCCAGCAGTTTCGGACATCTCCTGGGTGGAAACACCATATATTTT. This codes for CASSFGHLLGGNTIYF.

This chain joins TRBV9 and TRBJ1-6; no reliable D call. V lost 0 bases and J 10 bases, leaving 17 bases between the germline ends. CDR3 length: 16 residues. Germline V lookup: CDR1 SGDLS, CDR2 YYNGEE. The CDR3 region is CASSVVSEGLGSPLHF. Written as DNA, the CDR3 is TGTGCCAGCAGCGTAGTGTCGGAGGGCTTGGGGTCACCCCTCCACTTT.

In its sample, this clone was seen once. The CDR3 loop reads CSAQRVGTGDEKLFF. CDR3 nucleotides: TGCAGCGCTCAGAGGGTTGGGACAGGGGATGAAAAACTGTTTTTT. The chain combines TRBV29-1 with TRBJ1-4; 10 bases are shared with TRBD1. The junction had 11 bases not matched to a gene; V was cut back by 7 bases and J by 6 bases. Germline CDR1 SQVTM, CDR2 ANQGSEA. The CDR3 spans 15 residues.

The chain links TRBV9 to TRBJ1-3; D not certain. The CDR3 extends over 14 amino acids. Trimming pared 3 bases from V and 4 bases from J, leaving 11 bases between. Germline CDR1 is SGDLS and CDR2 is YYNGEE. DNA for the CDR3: TGTGCCAGCAGCGAGGCCCCGGGGGGAAACACCATATATTTT. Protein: CASSEAPGGNTIYF.

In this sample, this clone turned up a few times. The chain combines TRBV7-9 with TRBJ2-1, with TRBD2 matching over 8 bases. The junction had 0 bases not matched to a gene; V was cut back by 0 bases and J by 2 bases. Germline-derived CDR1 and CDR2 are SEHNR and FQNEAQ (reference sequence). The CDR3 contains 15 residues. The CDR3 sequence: CASSLASGAYNEQFF. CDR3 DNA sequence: TGTGCCAGCAGCTTAGCTAGCGGGGCCTACAATGAGCAGTTCTTC.

CDR3 amino acids: CASSGQGAVVNTEAFF. CDR3 in DNA: TGTGCCAGCAGCGGACAGGGGGCTGTGGTGAACACTGAAGCTTTCTTT. The chain has TRBV14 and TRBJ1-1, with 11 bases lining up with TRBD1. CDR3 length: 16 amino acids. Per the germline V gene, CDR1 is SGHDN and CDR2 is FVKESK. The junction had 5 bases not matched to a gene; V was cut back by 5 bases and J by 0 bases.

CDR3 loop: CASSPLSGGADKNIQYF. The CDR3 bases are TGTGCCAGTAGTCCTTTGAGCGGGGGGGCCGACAAAAACATTCAGTACTTC. The chain joins TRBV19 to TRBJ2-4; 10 bases are a match to TRBD2. Looked up from germline, CDR1 is LNHDA and CDR2 is SQIVND (reference sequence). V was clipped by 5 bases and J by 3 bases; unmatched bases: 10. This CDR3 comprises 17 residues.

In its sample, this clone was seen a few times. In nucleotides, the CDR3 is TGTGCCAGCAGCCAAGAAGGGCTAGCGGGGGGCAATGAGCAGTTCTTC. Translated: CASSQEGLAGGNEQFF. The rearrangement uses TRBV4-2 and TRBJ2-1; TRBD2 aligns across 11 bases. Germline values: CDR1 LGHNA, CDR2 YNFKEQ. The V and J ends lost 0 bases and 6 bases, in that order; junction bases with no gene match: 4. There are 16 residues in the CDR3.

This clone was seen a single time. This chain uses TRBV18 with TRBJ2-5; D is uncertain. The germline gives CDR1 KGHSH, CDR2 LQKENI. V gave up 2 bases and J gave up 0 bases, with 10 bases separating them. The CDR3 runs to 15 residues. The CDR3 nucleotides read TGTGCCAGCTCACCAGCCGGCGGCCACCAAGAGACCCAGTACTTC. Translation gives CASSPAGGHQETQYF.

CDR3 loop: CASSIAGGLGYTQYF. The DNA of the CDR3 is TGTGCCAGCAGCATAGCGGGGGGCCTGGGATATACGCAGTATTTT. The chain combines TRBV5-5 with TRBJ2-3; 10 positions agree with TRBD2. The V segment lost 4 bases and the J segment 7 bases; nucleotides outside the gene matches: 9. Germline assignment: CDR1 SGHKS and CDR2 YYEKEE (reference sequence). This CDR3 is 15 amino acids long.

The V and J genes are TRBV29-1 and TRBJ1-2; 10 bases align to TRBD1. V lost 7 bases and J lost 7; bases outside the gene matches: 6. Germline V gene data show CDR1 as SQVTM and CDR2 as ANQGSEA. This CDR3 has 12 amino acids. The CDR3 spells CSAATGGFGYTF. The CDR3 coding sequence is TGCAGCGCAGCGACAGGGGGCTTTGGCTACACCTTC.

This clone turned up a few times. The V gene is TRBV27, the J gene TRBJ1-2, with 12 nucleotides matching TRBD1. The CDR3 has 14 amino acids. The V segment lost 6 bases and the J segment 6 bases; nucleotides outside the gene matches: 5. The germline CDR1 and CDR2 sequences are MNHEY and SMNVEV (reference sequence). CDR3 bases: TGTGCCAGCAGAGGGACAGGGGGCTGGGATGGCTACACCTTC. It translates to CASRGTGGWDGYTF.

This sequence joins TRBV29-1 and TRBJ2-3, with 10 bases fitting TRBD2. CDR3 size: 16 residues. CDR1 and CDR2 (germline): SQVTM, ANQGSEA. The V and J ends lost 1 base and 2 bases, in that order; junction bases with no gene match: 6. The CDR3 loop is CSVEGTSGVATDTQYF. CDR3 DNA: TGCAGCGTTGAAGGTACTAGCGGGGTCGCCACAGATACGCAGTATTTT.

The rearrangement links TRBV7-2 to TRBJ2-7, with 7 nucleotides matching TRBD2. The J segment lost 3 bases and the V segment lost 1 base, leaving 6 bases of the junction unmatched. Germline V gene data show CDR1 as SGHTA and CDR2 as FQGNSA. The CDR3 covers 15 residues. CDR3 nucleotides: TGTGCCAGCAGCTTAGTGGGAGGGGATAGCTACGAGCAGTACTTC. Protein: CASSLVGGDSYEQYF.

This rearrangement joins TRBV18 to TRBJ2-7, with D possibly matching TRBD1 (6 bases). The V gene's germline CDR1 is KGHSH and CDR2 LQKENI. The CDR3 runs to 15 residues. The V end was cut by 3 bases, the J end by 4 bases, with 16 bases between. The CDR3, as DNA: TGTGCCAGCTCACCCGGTACAGGGATGTTTTACGAGCAGTACTTC. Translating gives CASSPGTGMFYEQYF. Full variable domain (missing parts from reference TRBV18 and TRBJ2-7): NAGVMQNPRHLVRRRGQEARLRCSPMKGHSHVYWYRQLPEEGLKFMVYLQKENIIDESGMPKERFSAEFPKEGPSILRIQQVVRGDSAAYFCASSPGTGMFYEQYFGPGTRLTVT.

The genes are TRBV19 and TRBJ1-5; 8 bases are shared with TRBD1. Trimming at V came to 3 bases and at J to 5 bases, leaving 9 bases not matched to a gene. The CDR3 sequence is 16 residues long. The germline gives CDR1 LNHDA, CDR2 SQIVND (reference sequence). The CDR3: CASSILAGGIYQPQHF. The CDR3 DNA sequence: TGTGCCAGTAGTATCTTGGCAGGGGGCATATATCAGCCCCAGCATTTT.

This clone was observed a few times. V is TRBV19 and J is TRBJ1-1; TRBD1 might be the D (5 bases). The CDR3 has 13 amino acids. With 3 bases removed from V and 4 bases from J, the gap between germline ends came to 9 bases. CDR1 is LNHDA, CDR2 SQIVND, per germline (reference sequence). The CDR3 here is CASSIGGATEAFF. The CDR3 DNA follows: TGTGCCAGTAGTATCGGGGGAGCCACTGAAGCTTTCTTT.

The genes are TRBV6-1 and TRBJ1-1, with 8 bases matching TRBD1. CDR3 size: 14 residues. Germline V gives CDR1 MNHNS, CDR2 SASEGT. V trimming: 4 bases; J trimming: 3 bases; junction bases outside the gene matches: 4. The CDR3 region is CASSVDRGDTEAFF. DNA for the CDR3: TGTGCCAGCAGTGTCGACAGGGGCGACACTGAAGCTTTCTTT.

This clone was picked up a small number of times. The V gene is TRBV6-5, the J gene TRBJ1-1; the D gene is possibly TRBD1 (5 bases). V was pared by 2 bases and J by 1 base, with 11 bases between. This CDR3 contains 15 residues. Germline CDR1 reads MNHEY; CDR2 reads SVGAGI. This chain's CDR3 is CASSYGTGKNTEAFF. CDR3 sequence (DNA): TGTGCCAGCAGTTACGGGACTGGCAAGAACACTGAAGCTTTCTTT.